Listed below are T cell receptor beta chains from one sample, sequenced in a study of blood T cell repertoires in COVID-19. Libraries were prepared by immunoSEQ multiplex PCR; TCRdb keeps only in-frame clonotypes and omits some of them. The sample has 210,000 or so clones, roughly 86% seen once. The source material was peripheral blood. Source of these receptors: an older woman with acute or convalescent COVID-19. The CDR3 runs from the conserved cysteine through the conserved F or W. The D gene is left open where the match is weak. The listing skips clone size in some rows; elsewhere it reads once, few, many or a size class.

NA	TRBD1	TRBV18	TRBJ1-1	13	TGTGCCAGCTCAAGTGCAGGGGGCACTGAAGCTTTCTTT	CASSSAGGTEAFF
NA	TRBD2	TRBV3-1/TRBV3-2	TRBJ2-2	17	TGTGCCAGCAGCCCCAGCCCGGGACTACCTAACACCGGGGAGCTGTTTTTT	CASSPSPGLPNTGELFF
NA	TRBD1	TRBV6-5	TRBJ2-3	13	TGTGCCAGCAGTTCGGGTCGGACAGGTACGCAGTATTTT	CASSSGRTGTQYF
NA	NA	TRBV7-7	TRBJ2-7	14	TGTGCCAGCAGCCACCATATCCCAGGCTGGGAGCAGTACTTC	CASSHHIPGWEQYF
NA	NA	TRBV6-1	TRBJ1-2	13	TGTGCCAGCAGTGACAGGGTCTCTTTTGGCTACACCTTC	CASSDRVSFGYTF
NA	NA	TRBV19	TRBJ1-3	15	TGTGCCAGTAGTACTCCGACAGGCTCTGGAAACACCATATATTTT	CASSTPTGSGNTIYF
once	TRBD2	TRBV29-1	TRBJ2-1	13	TGCAGCGTGGGGGCGGGGGGGGACAATGAGCAGTTCTTC	CSVGAGGDNEQFF
once	TRBD1	TRBV7-2	TRBJ1-4	14	TGTGCCAGCAGGTTGGACAGGACTAATGAAAAACTGTTTTTT	CASRLDRTNEKLFF
NA	NA	TRBV20-1	TRBJ1-2	13	TGCAGTGCAAGTCGGACAGAGAACTATGGCTACACCTTC	CSASRTENYGYTF
NA	NA	TRBV28	TRBJ1-1	15	TGTGCCAGCGCCGGATGGATAATGGAGGGCACTGAAGCTTTCTTT	CASAGWIMEGTEAFF
NA	TRBD1	TRBV6-6	TRBJ1-5	17	TGTGCCAGCAGTCCACTCCGTCGGGACAGTAGCAATCAGCCCCAGCATTTT	CASSPLRRDSSNQPQHF
once	NA	TRBV18	TRBJ2-7	13	TGTGCCAGCTCACCACTAGATAACTACGAGCAGTACTTC	CASSPLDNYEQYF
NA	NA	TRBV7-2	TRBJ1-2	12	TGTGCCAGCAGCTTAGCGGCCGGGAGGTACACCTTC	CASSLAAGRYTF
NA	NA	TRBV6-1	TRBJ2-1	14	TGTGCCAGCAGTGAAAACATCATCTACAATGAGCAGTTCTTC	CASSENIIYNEQFF
NA	TRBD1	TRBV6-5	TRBJ1-5	14	TGTGCCAGCAGTTCTACAGGGGCAAATCAGCCCCAGCATTTT	CASSSTGANQPQHF
few	TRBD2	TRBV7-2	TRBJ2-1	17	TGTGCCAGCAGCTTAGATATGGCGGGAGGGAGAAGAGTTGAGCAGTTCTTC	CASSLDMAGGRRVEQFF
few	NA	TRBV27	TRBJ2-7	13	TGTGCCACCCATGGAGCGAACTCCTACGAGCAGTACTTC	CATHGANSYEQYF
NA	TRBD1	TRBV27	TRBJ2-7	13	TGTGCCAGCAAGAAGGACAGGGCCTACGAGCAGTACTTC	CASKKDRAYEQYF
NA	NA	TRBV7-2	TRBJ2-3	13	TGTGCCAGCGCAGGGATTTGGACAGATACGCAGTATTTT	CASAGIWTDTQYF
NA	TRBD2	TRBV29-1	TRBJ2-1	15	TGCAGCGCTCGACTAGCGGGGGTTTCCTACAATGAGCAGTTCTTC	CSARLAGVSYNEQFF
NA	NA	TRBV6-5	TRBJ2-1	13	TGTGCCAGCAGTTACGTAGCTAGCAATGAGCAGTTCTTC	CASSYVASNEQFF
NA	NA	TRBV4-1	TRBJ1-6	17	TGCGCCAGCAGCCAAGATAGGCCGGCAGGCAATAATTCACCCCTCCACTTT	CASSQDRPAGNNSPLHF
NA	NA	TRBV11-3	TRBJ2-7	15	TGTGCCAGCAGCTTTTCGTGGCAGGGGAAAAACGAGCAGTACTTC	CASSFSWQGKNEQYF
NA	NA	TRBV19	TRBJ1-2	13	TGTGCCAGTAGTATGATCTTAACAGATGGCTACACCTTC	CASSMILTDGYTF
NA	TRBD1	TRBV7-9	TRBJ1-2	14	TGTGCCAGCAGCGGGACAGGGGGTAACTATGGCTACACCTTC	CASSGTGGNYGYTF
NA	TRBD1	TRBV19	TRBJ2-7	17	TGTGCCAGTAGTATATTTACCGGGACAGGGGACTCCTACGAGCAGTACTTC	CASSIFTGTGDSYEQYF
NA	NA	TRBV11-2	TRBJ1-6	16	TGTGCCAGCAGCTTAGATCCTTTACCCTCGATTCGGGCCCTCCACTTT	CASSLDPLPSIRALHF
NA	TRBD2	TRBV28	TRBJ2-3	18	TGTGCCAGCAGCCCCCCAGCGGGAGTGGAAGGGGGCACAGATACGCAGTATTTT	CASSPPAGVEGGTDTQYF
NA	NA	TRBV30	TRBJ2-7	11	TGTGCCTGGAGTACAACGTACGAGCAGTACTTC	CAWSTTYEQYF
NA	NA	TRBV5-1	TRBJ1-3	15	TGCGCCAGCAGCTTGGACGGGGGCTCTGGAAACACCATATATTTT	CASSLDGGSGNTIYF
NA	TRBD1	TRBV7-9	TRBJ2-2	18	TGTGCCAGCAGCTTATTCCGCGGACAGGGGGCGAGCACCGGGGAGCTGTTTTTT	CASSLFRGQGASTGELFF
NA	TRBD1	TRBV18	TRBJ1-2	16	TGTGCCAGCTCACCGGGGTTGGGACAGAAGGACTATGGCTACACCTTC	CASSPGLGQKDYGYTF
NA	TRBD1	TRBV19	TRBJ1-2	12	TGTGCCAGCAGACAGGGATTCTATGGCTACACCTTC	CASRQGFYGYTF
NA	NA	TRBV19	TRBJ2-7	12	TGTGCCAGTAGTCCAGGGAAATACGAGCAGTACTTC	CASSPGKYEQYF
NA	TRBD2	TRBV10-3	TRBJ2-7	16	TGTGCCATCAGTGAGTCGACGGGCGGGAGGGTAGGCGAGCAGTACTTC	CAISESTGGRVGEQYF
NA	NA	TRBV5-1	TRBJ2-7	15	TGCGCCAGCAGCAACGGACTCTTGGGTCCCTACGAGCAGTACTTC	CASSNGLLGPYEQYF
NA	TRBD1	TRBV5-5	TRBJ1-5	14	TGTGCCAGCAGCCCACAGGGGCTCAATCAGCCCCAGCATTTT	CASSPQGLNQPQHF
few	NA	TRBV7-8	TRBJ2-1	16	TGTGCCAGCAGCTTAGATCCTTTGAGCTCCTACAATGAGCAGTTCTTC	CASSLDPLSSYNEQFF
NA	NA	TRBV5-6	TRBJ2-5	13	TGTGCCAGCAGCTTGGTAGGGGAAGAGACCCAGTACTTC	CASSLVGEETQYF
NA	NA	TRBV6-5	TRBJ2-1	11	TGTGCCAGCAGTAACGGGGATGAGCAGTTCTTC	CASSNGDEQFF
once	TRBD2	TRBV30	TRBJ2-1	14	TGTGCCTGGAGTGTACTAGCGGGGTACAATGAGCAGTTCTTC	CAWSVLAGYNEQFF
once	NA	TRBV7-8	TRBJ1-1	17	TGTGCCAGCAGCTTAGCAGGGCTCCCCTTCGGAAACGGGGGAGCTTTCTTT	CASSLAGLPFGNGGAFF
NA	NA	TRBV28	TRBJ2-1	11	TGTGCCAGCAGTTTCAGGCATGAGCAGTTCTTC	CASSFRHEQFF
NA	TRBD1	TRBV20-1	TRBJ1-2	15	TGCAGTGCTAGTCACAGGGGGGGGCGGAACTATGGCTACACCTTC	CSASHRGGRNYGYTF
NA	NA	TRBV7-9	TRBJ1-1	15	TGTGCCAGCAGCTTAGTGGAAGGAACGGGCACTGAAGCTTTCTTT	CASSLVEGTGTEAFF
NA	NA	TRBV6-2/TRBV6-3	TRBJ1-1	15	TGTGCCAGCAGCAAATCAAAGGGGTTTGGGACTGAAGCTTTCTTT	CASSKSKGFGTEAFF
few	TRBD1	TRBV30	TRBJ1-6	22	TGTGCCTGGAGTGAGGATCCACTCACGGACAGGGGGCTTTTCAGGGGCAATTCACCCCTCCACTTT	CAWSEDPLTDRGLFRGNSPLHF
NA	NA	TRBV29-1	TRBJ1-2	14	TGCAGCGTTGAAGAAGTGGAGGGTACTTATGGCTACACCTTC	CSVEEVEGTYGYTF
NA	NA	TRBV10-1	TRBJ2-1	15	TGCGCCAGCACCCCCCTAACGAGGAACGGCAATGAGCAGTTCTTC	CASTPLTRNGNEQFF
NA	NA	TRBV6-2/TRBV6-3	TRBJ2-2	12	TGTGCCAGCAGTTACTCGACTGGGGAGCTGTTTTTT	CASSYSTGELFF